This record covers a single T cell receptor (beta chain). The antigen remains unidentified. The entry originates in a study of siplizumab effects on memory and regulatory T cells. Study findings and constraints: It was not possible to assign a naive or memory phenotype to roughly 75-97% of proliferating CD4+ or CD8+ clones. In siplizumab cultures, the suppressive function of proliferating Tregs remained unconfirmed. Most alloreactive clones went unmapped to unstimulated subsets; only a minor fraction mapped.

The data were produced by immunoSEQ multiplex PCR, yet TCRdb's version contains in-frame clones alone and is incomplete. Here the sample spans 55,000 to 70,000 clones, more than 80% being singletons. Germline V lookup: CDR1 SGHDN, CDR2 FVKESK. The length of the CDR3 is 17 residues. The J segment lost 4 bases and the V segment lost 5 bases, leaving 10 bases of the junction unmatched. Sequenced input: CD8+ T cells sorted from blood. The TCR originated in a human donor in good health. The chain couples TRBV14 to TRBJ2-1, with 11 bases that match TRBD2. CDR3: CASSLGGLAGFYNEQFF. CDR3 nucleotide sequence: TGTGCCAGCAGCTTAGGCGGACTAGCGGGCTTTTACAATGAGCAGTTCTTC.